This T cell receptor (beta chain) was sequenced for a study of OX40 agonist ivuxolimab in advanced cancers. For the study at large: Three dose-escalation patients had partial responses: one with hepatocellular carcinoma and two with cutaneous melanoma.

Study results and limitations: At 0.1 to 3.0 mg/kg and by week 6, CD4+ and CD8+ T cells in the blood had expanded clonally.

Generated by immunoSEQ multiplex PCR, the TCRdb table keeps only in-frame clones and is missing some. The table shows 55,000 to 70,000 clones, with approximately 80% occurring only once. Comments on this clone: The antigen is unknown.

There are 17 residues in the CDR3. The trim removed 6 bases at V and 1 base at J, leaving 12 bases unmatched. Germline CDR1 MNHEY, CDR2 SMNVEV (reference sequence). The clonotype originates from an adult with an advanced solid tumor such as melanoma, head and neck, liver or kidney cancer. The gene calls are TRBV27 and TRBJ2-1; 7 bases align to TRBD2. The specimen comprised CD4+ or CD8+ T cells sorted from blood, sampled in a trial of the OX40 agonist ivuxolimab. The CDR3 loop reads CASSDLWGGRSYNEQFF. The CDR3 DNA reads as TGTGCCAGCAGCGATCTATGGGGGGGTAGGTCCTACAATGAGCAGTTCTTC.